This paragraph reports one TCR beta chain. The table came from immunoSEQ multiplex PCR; TCRdb's copy has only in-frame clones and leaves some out. In the table there are roughly 200,000 clones, approximately 84% of which are singletons. This entry is derived from a study of blood T cell repertoires in COVID-19. Study information: Samples representing acute and convalescent COVID-19 were sourced from the United States, Italy and Spain.

The sequence derives from a woman in her 70s with active or convalescent COVID-19. Material for sequencing was peripheral blood.

CDR3 in amino acids: CASSVQGAIEQFF. CDR3 coding DNA: TGTGCCAGCAGCGTACAGGGGGCAATTGAGCAGTTCTTC. This chain uses TRBV9 with TRBJ2-1, with TRBD1 matching over 8 bases. Germline V gives CDR1 SGDLS, CDR2 YYNGEE. V was pared by 1 base and J by 9 bases, with 3 bases of the junction left unmatched. The CDR3 has 13 residues.